The 29 T cell receptor beta chains below all came from one sample that was sequenced in a study of blood T cell repertoires in COVID-19. The data were produced by immunoSEQ multiplex PCR, yet TCRdb's version contains in-frame clones alone and is incomplete. The table lists tens of thousands of clones, roughly 89% of them singletons. The specimen sequenced was peripheral blood. Receptors originate from a woman in her seventies with acute or convalescent COVID-19.

The chain is built from TRBV27 and TRBJ2-4; TRBD1 aligns across 9 bases. This CDR3 has 15 residues. V was pared by 6 bases and J by 1 base, with 4 bases of the junction left unmatched. The germline V gene encodes CDR1 MNHEY and CDR2 SMNVEV (reference sequence). The CDR3 coding sequence is TGTGCCAGCAGCCAACAGGGGGCCGCCAAAAACATTCAGTACTTC. As protein: CASSQQGAAKNIQYF.

The chain joins TRBV6-1 to TRBJ1-6, with 7 bases matching TRBD1. There are 14 residues in the CDR3. The ends lost 3 bases at V and 12 bases at J; junction bases unmatched: 8. From germline, CDR1 is MNHNS and CDR2 SASEGT. CDR3: CASSDRQGERPLHF. CDR3 sequence (DNA): TGTGCCAGCAGTGACAGGCAGGGGGAGAGACCCCTCCACTTT.

The J gene is TRBJ1-2, the V gene TRBV11-2; a weak D match, TRBD1 (6 bases). Trimming took off 5 bases at V and 2 bases at J, with 12 bases between the two ends. This CDR3 has 14 amino acids. Looked up from germline, CDR1 is SGHAT and CDR2 is FQNNGV. The CDR3 here is CASSGYRENYGYTF. The CDR3 DNA reads as TGTGCCAGCAGCGGATACAGGGAAAACTATGGCTACACCTTC. Variable domain in full (rest from reference TRBV11-2 and TRBJ1-2): EAGVAQSPRYKIIEKRQSVAFWCNPISGHATLYWYQQILGQGPKLLIQFQNNGVVDDSQLPKDRFSAERLKGVDSTLKIQPAKLEDSAVYLCASSGYRENYGYTFGSGTRLTVV.

This chain connects TRBV3-1 (or the pseudogene TRBV3-2) to TRBJ2-4, with a tentative D call TRBD1 (6 bases). V lost 5 bases to trimming and J lost 7 bases, with 12 bases between them. The germline CDR1 and CDR2 sequences are LGHDT and YNNKEL (reference sequence). The CDR3 has 13 residues. CDR3 amino acids: CASSTDRMNIQYF. CDR3 DNA sequence: TGTGCCAGCAGCACCGACAGGATGAACATTCAGTACTTC.

The chain joins TRBV12-5 to TRBJ2-3, with 8 positions matching TRBD1. Germline V CDR1 and CDR2: LGHNT, FRNRAP. V trimming: 6 bases; J trimming: 4 bases; junction bases outside the gene matches: 6. This CDR3 contains 14 residues. The chain's CDR3 is CASGPGTGSDTQYF. In DNA, the CDR3 is TGTGCTAGTGGCCCCGGGACAGGTTCAGATACGCAGTATTTT.

This clone is a singleton in its sample. The gene calls are TRBV3-1 (or the pseudogene TRBV3-2) and TRBJ2-3; D is ambiguous. Germline lookup yields CDR1 LGHDT and CDR2 YNNKEL (reference sequence). This CDR3 has 14 residues. V gave up 2 bases and J gave up 4 bases, with 10 bases separating them. Here the CDR3 reads CASSQLLRSDTQYF. CDR3 nucleotides: TGTGCCAGCAGCCAACTACTACGATCAGATACGCAGTATTTT.

The table lists this clone with a count of one. This chain uses TRBV6-4 with TRBJ1-4; D is undetermined. The CDR3 spans 15 residues. V gave up 3 bases and J gave up 2 bases, with 10 bases separating them. Germline V gene lookup returns CDR1 MRHNA and CDR2 SNTAGT. The CDR3: CASSERSATNEKLFF. The CDR3 bases are TGTGCCAGCAGTGAGAGGAGCGCGACTAATGAAAAACTGTTTTTT.

The rearrangement joins TRBV6-5 to TRBJ2-1, with D possibly being TRBD1 (5 bases). Deletions cut 5 bases from V and 0 bases from J, with 11 bases between. The V gene's germline CDR1 is MNHEY and CDR2 SVGAGI. This CDR3 region has 15 residues. The CDR3 DNA follows: TGTGCCAGCAGTCAGGGCAGCAGCTCCTACAATGAGCAGTTCTTC. Protein product: CASSQGSSSYNEQFF.

The CDR3 is CASSIGGALGRETQYF. The CDR3, as DNA: TGTGCCAGCAGTATCGGGGGGGCCCTTGGAAGGGAGACCCAGTACTTC. The chain uses TRBV28 and TRBJ2-5; 8 positions agree with TRBD2. The CDR3 contains 16 residues. After removal of 5 bases from V and 5 bases from J, the junction contained 13 bases not matched to a gene. The germline V gene encodes CDR1 MDHEN and CDR2 SYDVKM. Drawing the rest from reference TRBV28 and TRBJ2-5, the complete variable domain is DVKVTQSSRYLVKRTGEKVFLECVQDMDHENMFWYRQDPGLGLRLIYFSYDVKMKEKGDIPEGYSVSREKKERFSLILESASTNQTSMYLCASSIGGALGRETQYFGPGTRLLVL.

This rearrangement joins TRBV6-6 to TRBJ2-6, with a tentative D call TRBD2 (5 bases). This CDR3 contains 18 residues. The germline gives CDR1 MNHNY, CDR2 SVGAGI (reference sequence). The ends were cut back, 5 bases at V and 1 base at J, with 18 bases in the middle. CDR3 in DNA: TGTGCCAGCAGTCACCCACGGGGTTCGGAGTCTGGGGCCAACGTCCTGACTTTC. This encodes CASSHPRGSESGANVLTF.

The chain has TRBV7-9 and TRBJ1-2; 9 nucleotides match TRBD1. The CDR3 extends over 16 amino acids. Per germline, CDR1 SEHNR and CDR2 FQNEAQ (reference sequence). The V gene end was trimmed by 5 bases and the J gene end by 3 bases; junction bases not matched to a gene: 10. DNA for the CDR3: TGTGCCAGCAGCAGGGGACAGGGCATAGATTACTATGGCTACACCTTC. Encoded protein: CASSRGQGIDYYGYTF.

This chain joins TRBV28 and TRBJ1-2; no firm D call. This CDR3 is 11 amino acids long. Germline assignment: CDR1 MDHEN and CDR2 SYDVKM. V was pared by 4 bases and J by 5 bases, with 5 bases between. This CDR3 reads CASSSRYGYTF. Written as DNA, the CDR3 is TGTGCCAGCAGTTCCCGGTATGGCTACACCTTC.

The chain joins TRBV19 to TRBJ2-5, with D perhaps matching TRBD1 (6 bases). This CDR3 has 13 amino acids. Germline-derived CDR1 and CDR2 are LNHDA and SQIVND (reference sequence). Deletions cut 6 bases from V and 4 bases from J, with 12 bases between. The CDR3 DNA follows: TGTGCCAGTAGGGTCCCAGGGGTAGAGACCCAGTACTTC. It specifies CASRVPGVETQYF.

The CDR3 loop reads CASSQTDTEAFF. CDR3 in DNA: TGTGCCAGCAGCCAGACAGACACTGAAGCTTTCTTT. V and J are TRBV7-9 and TRBJ1-1, with D maybe TRBD1 (5 bases). Germline CDR1 reads SEHNR; CDR2 reads FQNEAQ (reference sequence). The CDR3 runs to 12 residues. V was clipped by 5 bases and J by 3 bases, with 7 bases between them.

The chain recombines TRBV11-2 with TRBJ1-1, with TRBD1 matching 7 bases. Germline V gives CDR1 SGHAT, CDR2 FQNNGV. Trimming cost V 4 bases and J 4 bases; bases outside gene matches: 12. This CDR3 contains 16 residues. CDR3: CASSSIKGARGTEAFF. In nucleotides, the CDR3 is TGTGCCAGCAGCTCCATTAAGGGGGCGCGGGGCACTGAAGCTTTCTTT.

The chain joins TRBV18 to TRBJ2-2, with 11 bases fitting TRBD2. The CDR3 length is 17 residues. Germline trimming cut 5 bases from V and 0 bases from J; bases unmatched to any gene: 5. CDR1 and CDR2 (germline): KGHSH, LQKENI. CDR3 in DNA: TGTGCCAGCTCATCAATGACTAGCGGGACGAACACCGGGGAGCTGTTTTTT. Its translation: CASSSMTSGTNTGELFF.

V usage is TRBV12-3 or TRBV12-4 and J usage is TRBJ1-1; D remains unclear. The CDR3 loop spans 13 amino acids. Trimming took off 6 bases at V and 6 bases at J, with 14 bases between the two ends. CDR3 sequence reads: CASSPSQTPEAFF. DNA of the CDR3: TGTGCCAGCAGCCCTAGCCAGACCCCTGAAGCTTTCTTT.

This clone appeared a single time. The gene calls are TRBV3-1 (or the pseudogene TRBV3-2) and TRBJ2-2; a weak D match, TRBD2 (7 bases). Trimming removed 8 bases from V and 4 bases from J, with 26 bases in between. The CDR3 loop spans 18 amino acids. CDR1 is LGHDT and CDR2 is YNNKEL in the germline V gene (reference sequence). This CDR3 is CASGSRYEGERGTGELFF. CDR3 bases: TGTGCCAGCGGGTCCCGATATGAGGGGGAGCGGGGCACCGGGGAGCTGTTTTTT.

The J gene is TRBJ1-1, the V gene TRBV3-1 (or the pseudogene TRBV3-2); 12 nucleotides agree with TRBD1. Germline loops: CDR1 LGHDT, CDR2 YNNKEL (reference sequence). V trimming: 6 bases; J trimming: 11 bases; junction bases outside the gene matches: 10. The CDR3 has 14 amino acids. CDR3 nucleotide sequence: TGTGCCAGCAGTTGGGGACAGGGGGCTATCGTCGCTTTCTTT. This encodes CASSWGQGAIVAFF.

V gene TRBV6-5 combines with J gene TRBJ2-1, with D possibly matching TRBD2 (6 bases). Deletions cut 6 bases from V and 6 bases from J, with 12 bases between. The CDR3 is 13 residues long. Germline lookup yields CDR1 MNHEY and CDR2 SVGAGI. The CDR3 sequence: CASSTLSGNEQFF. In DNA, the CDR3 is TGTGCCAGCAGCACCCTTAGCGGCAATGAGCAGTTCTTC.

This clone was recorded only once. This chain links TRBV12-5 with TRBJ1-1; TRBD1 aligns across 12 bases. This CDR3 region has 13 residues. Losses at the gene ends were 6 bases for V and 13 bases for J; bases not matched to a gene: 9. Germline-derived CDR1 and CDR2 are LGHNT and FRNRAP. Here the CDR3 reads CASGSGQGAPGFF. CDR3 nucleotide sequence: TGTGCTAGTGGGTCGGGACAGGGGGCACCTGGTTTCTTT. Full variable domain (outside the CDR3, taken from reference TRBV12-5 and TRBJ1-1): DARVTQTPRHKVTEMGQEVTMRCQPILGHNTVFWYRQTMMQGLELLAYFRNRAPLDDSGMPKDRFSAEMPDATLATLKIQPSEPRDSAVYFCASGSGQGAPGFFGQGTRLTVV.

The V gene is TRBV11-2, the J gene TRBJ2-2; 12 positions match TRBD1. V shed 1 base and J 3 bases; nucleotides not matched to a gene: 6. CDR1 and CDR2 (germline): SGHAT, FQNNGV. CDR3 length: 18 amino acids. In nucleotides, the CDR3 is TGTGCCAGCAGCTTAGTTGTGGGACAGGGGGCTTACACCGGGGAGCTGTTTTTT. This codes for CASSLVVGQGAYTGELFF.

Points on this clone: At the DNA level, this CDR3 is encoded by other sequences in the same sample as well. In DNA, the CDR3 is TGCGCCAGCAGCTTGGCACTCACCGGGGAGCTGTTTTTT. This translates into CASSLALTGELFF. The chain links TRBV5-1 to TRBJ2-2; D remains unclear. The CDR3 sequence is 13 residues long. V was trimmed by 0 bases and J by 4 bases, leaving 4 bases between them. Germline V lookup: CDR1 SGHRS, CDR2 YFSETQ. The full variable domain, in which reference TRBV5-1 and TRBJ2-2 provide the parts outside the CDR3, is KAGVTQTPRYLIKTRGQQVTLSCSPISGHRSVSWYQQTPGQGLQFLFEYFSETQRNKGNFPGRFSGRQFSNSRSEMNVSTLELGDSALYLCASSLALTGELFFGEGSRLTVL.

The chain links TRBV10-2 to TRBJ1-2, with D possibly being TRBD1 (6 bases). The ends were cut back, 2 bases at V and 4 bases at J, with 8 bases in the middle. The CDR3 is 13 residues long. The germline V gene has CDR1 WSHSY and CDR2 SAAADI. The CDR3 DNA is TGCGCCAGCAGTGAGACAGGGCCCTATGGCTACACCTTC. Its translation is CASSETGPYGYTF.

The rearrangement joins TRBV5-1 to TRBJ2-7; D may be TRBD2 (5 bases). CDR1 is SGHRS and CDR2 is YFSETQ in the germline V gene. Trimming took 1 base from V and 3 from J, leaving 14 bases between them. CDR3 length: 15 amino acids. CDR3 sequence: CASSLSADLIYEQYF. CDR3 bases: TGCGCCAGCAGCTTGTCTGCGGACTTGATCTACGAGCAGTACTTC.

J is TRBJ1-1 and V is TRBV24-1; D is uncertain. Trimming stripped 2 bases from V and 1 base from J, with 10 bases between. The CDR3 runs 15 residues. The V gene's germline CDR1 is KGHDR and CDR2 SFDVKD. CDR3 region: CATSDSSPSNTEAFF. The CDR3 bases are TGTGCCACCAGTGATTCGAGCCCGTCGAACACTGAAGCTTTCTTT.

The chain carries TRBV7-9 and TRBJ2-3; weak D call: TRBD2 (5 bases). V lost 4 bases and J lost 3, with 11 bases in between. CDR3 length: 14 amino acids. Germline loops: CDR1 SEHNR, CDR2 FQNEAQ (reference sequence). The CDR3 reads CASSWSPGTDTQYF. In DNA, the CDR3 is TGTGCCAGCAGCTGGTCACCGGGAACAGATACGCAGTATTTT.

This chain connects TRBV4-1 to TRBJ2-7; D gene unclear. CDR1 MGHRA and CDR2 YSYEKL come from the germline V gene. The V end was cut by 4 bases, the J end by 5 bases, with 9 bases between. This CDR3 is 12 amino acids long. The CDR3 nucleotides are TGCGCCAGCAGCCGGGTGGCGGACGAGCAGTACTTC. Protein: CASSRVADEQYF.

The chain employs TRBV7-9 and TRBJ1-6; weak D call: TRBD1 (5 bases). Germline CDR1 reads SEHNR; CDR2 reads FQNEAQ (reference sequence). The CDR3 is 14 residues long. V was shortened by 3 bases and J by 8 bases, with 11 bases between the two germline ends. The CDR3 bases are TGTGCCAGCAGCTTCGGTCAGGGATATTCACCCCTCCACTTT. This codes for CASSFGQGYSPLHF.